This T cell receptor beta chain was sequenced for a study of CD4 T cells in relation to SARS-CoV-2 and coronaviruses. The unexposed donors gave CD4+ T cells in about 2010-2019, prior to COVID-19. The cells were cultured for about ten days before CD4+ T cells were isolated. As cell numbers allowed, unexposed-donor CD4+ T cells faced SARS-CoV-2 S/N and four cold-coronavirus spikes. Measured with immunoSEQ multiplex PCR; TCRdb has only the in-frame clones, and not every one. The sample shows approximately 20,000 clones, 70% to 85% of them seen only once. V shed 8 bases and J shed 11 bases, with 16 bases lying between them. Germline V gives CDR1 LGHNT, CDR2 FRNRAP. This CDR3 is 13 amino acids long. Of note for this clone: Its antigen is not known.

General study points: In roughly 65% of donors, memory CD4+ clonotypes crossrecognized SARS-CoV-2 and at least one common cold coronavirus spike. Monoreactive clones expanded significantly more to SARS-CoV-2 than crossreactive clones did. Crossreactivity was assessed only for spike protein, not other viral proteins.

V and J are TRBV12-5 and TRBJ1-6; TRBD1 might be the D (5 bases). This TCR was sampled from a human donor in good health. Specimen: CD4+ T cells from PBMCs, cultured in vitro. CDR3 sequence (DNA): TGTGCTAGTAGCGTTGGGGGGGAAGCACCCCTCCACTTT. Amino acid sequence: CASSVGGEAPLHF.